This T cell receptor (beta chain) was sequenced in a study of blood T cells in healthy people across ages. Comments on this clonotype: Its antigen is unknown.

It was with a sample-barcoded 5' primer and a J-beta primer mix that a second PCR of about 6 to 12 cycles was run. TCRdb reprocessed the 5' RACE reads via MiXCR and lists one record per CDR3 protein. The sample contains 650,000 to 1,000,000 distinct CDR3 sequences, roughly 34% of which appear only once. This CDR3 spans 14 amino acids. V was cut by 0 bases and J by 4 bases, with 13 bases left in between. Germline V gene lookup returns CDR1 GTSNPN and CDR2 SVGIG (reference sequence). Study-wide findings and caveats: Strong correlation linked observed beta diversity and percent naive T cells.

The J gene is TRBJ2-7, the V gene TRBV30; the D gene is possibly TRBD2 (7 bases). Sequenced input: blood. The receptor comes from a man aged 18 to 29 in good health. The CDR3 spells CAWSVGGLKYEQYF. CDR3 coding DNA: TGTGCCTGGAGTGTGGGGGGGCTTAAATACGAGCAGTACTTC.